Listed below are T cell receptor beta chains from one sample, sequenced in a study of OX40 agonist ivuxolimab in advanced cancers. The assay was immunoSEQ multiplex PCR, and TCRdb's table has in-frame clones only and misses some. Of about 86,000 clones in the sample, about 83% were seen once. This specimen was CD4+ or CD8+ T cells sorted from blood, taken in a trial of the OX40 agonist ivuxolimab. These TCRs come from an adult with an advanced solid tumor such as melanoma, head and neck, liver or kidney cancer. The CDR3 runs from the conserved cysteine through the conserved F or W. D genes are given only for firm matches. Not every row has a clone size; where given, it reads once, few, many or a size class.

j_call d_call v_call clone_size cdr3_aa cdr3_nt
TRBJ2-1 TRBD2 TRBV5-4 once CASSMGGVRAHSYNEQFF TGTGCCAGCAGCATGGGAGGGGTGCGGGCCCACTCCTACAATGAGCAGTTCTTC
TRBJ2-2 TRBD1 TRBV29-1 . CSVLGDRGNTGELFF TGCAGCGTCCTCGGGGACAGGGGGAACACCGGGGAGCTGTTTTTT
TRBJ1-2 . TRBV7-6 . CASSPGTGGYTF TGTGCCAGCAGCCCAGGGACTGGTGGCTACACCTTC
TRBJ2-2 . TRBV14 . CASSQRYGANTGELFF TGTGCCAGCAGCCAAAGATATGGCGCGAACACCGGGGAGCTGTTTTTT
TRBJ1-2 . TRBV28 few CASSGGAGEVNYGYTF TGTGCCAGCAGTGGCGGAGCGGGGGAGGTTAACTATGGCTACACCTTC
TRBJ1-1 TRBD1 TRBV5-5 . CASSFGSPARGTEAFF TGTGCCAGCAGCTTCGGGTCTCCGGCCAGGGGGACTGAAGCTTTCTTT
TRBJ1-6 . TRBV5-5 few CASSLISEGYSPLHF TGTGCCAGCAGCCTCATTTCGGAGGGGTATTCACCCCTCCACTTT
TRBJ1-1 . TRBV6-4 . CASRLSLNTEAFF TGTGCCAGCAGGCTCAGCTTGAACACTGAAGCTTTCTTT
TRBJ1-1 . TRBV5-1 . CASSWGGQVNTEAFF TGCGCCAGCAGCTGGGGCGGGCAGGTGAACACTGAAGCTTTCTTT
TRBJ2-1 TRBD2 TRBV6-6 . CASSLTSGSVNEQFF TGTGCCAGCAGTCTCACTAGCGGGAGCGTCAATGAGCAGTTCTTC
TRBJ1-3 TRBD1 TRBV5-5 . CASSSGDSLSGNTIYF TGTGCCAGCAGCTCTGGGGACAGTCTCTCTGGAAACACCATATATTTT
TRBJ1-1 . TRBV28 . CASTTEGNTEAFF TGTGCCAGCACGACAGAAGGGAACACTGAAGCTTTCTTT
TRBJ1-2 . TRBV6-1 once CASSEGVERNYGYTF TGTGCCAGCAGTGAAGGGGTTGAGAGAAATTATGGCTACACCTTC
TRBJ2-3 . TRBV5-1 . CASSPGIATSTDTQYF TGCGCCAGCAGTCCAGGTATAGCGACTAGCACAGATACGCAGTATTTT
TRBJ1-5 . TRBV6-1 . CASCTSLGNQPQHF TGTGCCAGCTGTACTTCACTGGGCAATCAGCCCCAGCATTTT
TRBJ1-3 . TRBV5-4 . CASSLGPLNTIYF TGTGCCAGCAGCCTCGGACCACTAAACACCATATATTTT
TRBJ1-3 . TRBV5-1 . CASSEQGRSGNTIYF TGCGCCAGCAGCGAACAGGGCCGCTCTGGAAACACCATATATTTT
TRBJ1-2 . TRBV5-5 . CASSPWGRELGGYTF TGTGCCAGCAGCCCGTGGGGTAGGGAGCTTGGTGGCTACACCTTC
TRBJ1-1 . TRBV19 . CASGQTAEAFF TGTGCCAGTGGACAAACCGCTGAAGCTTTCTTT
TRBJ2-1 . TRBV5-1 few CASSSQGSSYNEQFF TGCGCCAGCAGCTCCCAGGGCAGCTCCTACAATGAGCAGTTCTTC
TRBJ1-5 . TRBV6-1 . CASSEGRVSNQPQHF TGTGCCAGCAGTGAGGGCAGAGTTAGCAATCAGCCCCAGCATTTT
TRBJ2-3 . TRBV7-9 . CASSLVRVSRVTDTQYF TGTGCCAGCAGCTTGGTTCGTGTGTCGAGGGTCACAGATACGCAGTATTTT
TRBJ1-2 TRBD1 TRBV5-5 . CASSSGQPGTYGYTF TGTGCCAGCAGTTCGGGACAGCCAGGGACCTATGGCTACACCTTC
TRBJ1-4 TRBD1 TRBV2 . CASRWTGGNEKLFF TGTGCCAGCCGCTGGACAGGGGGTAATGAAAAACTGTTTTTT
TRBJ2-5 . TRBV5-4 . CASSAEGETQYF TGTGCCAGCAGCGCGGAGGGGGAGACCCAGTACTTC
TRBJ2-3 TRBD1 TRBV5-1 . CASSAQKSGTGERMDTQYF TGCGCCAGCAGCGCTCAGAAATCCGGGACAGGGGAGCGCATGGATACGCAGTATTTT
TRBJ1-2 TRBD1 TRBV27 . CASSKQGARGYTF TGTGCCAGCAGTAAACAGGGGGCCCGTGGCTACACCTTC
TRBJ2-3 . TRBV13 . CASSLSGLGAVSPDTQYF TGTGCCAGCAGCTTAAGCGGCTTAGGGGCGGTCTCCCCAGATACGCAGTATTTT
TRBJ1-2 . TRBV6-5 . CATSPVRAFYGYTF TGTGCCACCTCCCCTGTCAGGGCCTTCTATGGCTACACCTTC
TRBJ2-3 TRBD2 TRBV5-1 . CASSGGLATDTQYF TGCGCCAGCAGCGGTGGACTAGCCACAGATACGCAGTATTTT
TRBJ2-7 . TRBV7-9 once CASSQFGRITYEQYF TGTGCCAGCAGCCAGTTTGGTAGGATAACCTACGAGCAGTACTTC
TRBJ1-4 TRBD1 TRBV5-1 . CASSLSRGETKLFF TGCGCCAGCAGCTTGTCCAGGGGGGAGACGAAACTGTTTTTT
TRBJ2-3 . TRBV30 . CAWRSPGEEVAVEGTDTQYF TGTGCCTGGAGATCACCCGGTGAAGAGGTGGCCGTTGAAGGGACAGATACGCAGTATTTT
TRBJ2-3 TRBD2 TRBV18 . CASSPNGGAGYTQYF TGTGCCAGCTCACCAAACGGGGGGGCTGGTTATACGCAGTATTTT
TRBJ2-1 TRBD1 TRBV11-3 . CASSPFDRGLGFYNEQFF TGTGCCAGCAGCCCTTTTGACAGGGGCTTGGGATTCTACAATGAGCAGTTCTTC
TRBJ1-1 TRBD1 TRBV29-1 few CSVGDRANTEAFF TGCAGCGTTGGGGACAGGGCGAACACTGAAGCTTTCTTT
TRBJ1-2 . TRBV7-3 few CASSARGYGYTF TGTGCCAGCAGCGCTCGAGGCTATGGCTACACCTTC
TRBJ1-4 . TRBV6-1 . CASRVAGHFNEKLFF TGTGCCAGCCGGGTGGCGGGACACTTTAATGAAAAACTGTTTTTT
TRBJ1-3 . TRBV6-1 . CASRAGVDSGNTIYF TGTGCCAGCAGGGCGGGGGTCGACTCTGGAAACACCATATATTTT
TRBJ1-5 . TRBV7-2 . CASSFTGPNFNQPQHF TGTGCCAGCAGCTTTACAGGGCCTAATTTCAATCAGCCCCAGCATTTT
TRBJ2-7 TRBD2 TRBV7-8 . CASSSWGTSGNVYEQYF TGTGCCAGCAGCTCGTGGGGGACTAGCGGGAACGTTTACGAGCAGTACTTC
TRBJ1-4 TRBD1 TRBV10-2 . CASSEGDRVGITNEKLFF TGCGCCAGCAGTGAAGGGGACAGGGTGGGCATCACTAATGAAAAACTGTTTTTT
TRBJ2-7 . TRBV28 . CASSSPHGSDEQYF TGTGCCAGCAGTTCCCCACACGGTTCGGACGAGCAGTACTTC
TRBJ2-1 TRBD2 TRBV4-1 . CASSQEETGGYNEQFF TGCGCCAGCAGCCAAGAAGAGACGGGAGGGTACAATGAGCAGTTCTTC
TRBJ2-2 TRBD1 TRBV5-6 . CASPGSRQGATRDTGELFF TGTGCCAGTCCAGGGAGTAGACAGGGGGCTACGAGGGACACCGGGGAGCTGTTTTTT
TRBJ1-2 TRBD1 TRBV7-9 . CASSSQTGDYGYTF TGTGCCAGCAGCTCACAGACAGGGGACTATGGCTACACCTTC
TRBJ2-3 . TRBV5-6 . CASSLREHFSTDTQYF TGTGCCAGCAGCTTGCGGGAGCACTTTTCGACAGATACGCAGTATTTT
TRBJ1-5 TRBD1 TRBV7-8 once CASSFGQGTGRDQPQHF TGTGCCAGCAGCTTCGGACAGGGGACTGGGCGTGATCAGCCCCAGCATTTT
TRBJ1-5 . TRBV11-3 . CASSPGPPVEPQHF TGTGCCAGCAGCCCGGGACCCCCGGTTGAGCCCCAGCATTTT
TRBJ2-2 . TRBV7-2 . CASSLGTDELFF TGTGCCAGCAGCTTAGGGACGGACGAGCTGTTTTTT
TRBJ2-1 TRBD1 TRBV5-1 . CASSPGTGYNEQFF TGCGCCAGCAGCCCGGGGACAGGTTACAATGAGCAGTTCTTC
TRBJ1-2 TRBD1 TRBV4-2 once CASSHPRDRGGYTF TGTGCCAGCAGCCACCCCCGGGACAGAGGTGGCTACACCTTC
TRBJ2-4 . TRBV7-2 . CASSSPPPSNIQYF TGTGCCAGCAGCTCCCCTCCACCCTCAAACATTCAGTACTTC
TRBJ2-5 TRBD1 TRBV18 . CASSPRTGLSFFQETQYF TGTGCCAGCTCACCAAGGACAGGGTTGTCCTTCTTCCAAGAGACCCAGTACTTC
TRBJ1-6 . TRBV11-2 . CASSQQVSNSPLHF TGTGCCAGCAGCCAACAGGTGTCGAATTCACCCCTCCACTTT
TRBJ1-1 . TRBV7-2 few CASKSGGVPWNTEAFF TGTGCCAGTAAGTCCGGGGGCGTACCTTGGAACACTGAAGCTTTCTTT
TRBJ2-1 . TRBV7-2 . CASSLMGRGRNEQFF TGTGCCAGCAGCTTAATGGGTCGGGGTCGCAATGAGCAGTTCTTC